Only a few counts were recorded for the clone carrying this T cell receptor beta chain. The germline CDR1 and CDR2 sequences are MGHRA and YSYEKL. Trimming removed 2 bases at V and 5 bases at J, with 13 bases between. CDR3 length equals 15 residues. The data stem from a study of blood T cell repertoires in COVID-19. Overall study context: Spain, Italy and the United States supplied samples that represented acute and convalescent COVID-19. Sample material is recorded as cDNA or gDNA derived from T cells, B-cell-depleted T cells, or PBMCs.

Authors' data handling: How many nucleated cells were present was estimated from reference gene primer amplification. TCRdb keeps only in-frame clones here, not all; method: immunoSEQ multiplex PCR. From that table come the V and J calls and clone size; the DNA was used to work out D and trimming. The top ten clones hold around 3.7% of a sample with approximately 150,000 clones, 80% of them seen once. Sequenced material: peripheral blood. The source is an older man who had recovered from COVID-19. The genes are TRBV4-1 and TRBJ2-1; TRBD2 is a possible D gene (6 bases). Written as DNA, the CDR3 is TGCGCCAGCAGCCAAATCGGGAGTCTGGACAATGAGCAGTTCTTC. Translation: CASSQIGSLDNEQFF.